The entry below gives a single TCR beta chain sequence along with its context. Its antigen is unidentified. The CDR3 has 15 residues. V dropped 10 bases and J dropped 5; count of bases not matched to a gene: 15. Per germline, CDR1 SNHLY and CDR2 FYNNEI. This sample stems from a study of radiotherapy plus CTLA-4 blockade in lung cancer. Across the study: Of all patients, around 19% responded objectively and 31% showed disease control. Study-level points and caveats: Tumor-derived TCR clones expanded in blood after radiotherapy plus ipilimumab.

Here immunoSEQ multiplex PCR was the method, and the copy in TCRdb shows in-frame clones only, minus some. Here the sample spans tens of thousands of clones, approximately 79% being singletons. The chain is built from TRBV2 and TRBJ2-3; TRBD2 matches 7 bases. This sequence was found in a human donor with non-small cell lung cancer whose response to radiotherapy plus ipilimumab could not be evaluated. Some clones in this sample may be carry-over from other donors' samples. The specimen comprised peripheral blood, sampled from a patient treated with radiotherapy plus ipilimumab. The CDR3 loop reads CATQRDQGGGDTQYF. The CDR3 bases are TGTGCCACCCAGCGGGATCAGGGCGGTGGAGATACGCAGTATTTT. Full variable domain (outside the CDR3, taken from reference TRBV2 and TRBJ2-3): EPEVTQTPSHQVTQMGQEVILRCVPISNHLYFYWYRQILGQKVEFLVSFYNNEISEKSEIFDDQFSVERPDGSNFTLKIRSTKLEDSAMYFCATQRDQGGGDTQYFGPGTRLTVL.